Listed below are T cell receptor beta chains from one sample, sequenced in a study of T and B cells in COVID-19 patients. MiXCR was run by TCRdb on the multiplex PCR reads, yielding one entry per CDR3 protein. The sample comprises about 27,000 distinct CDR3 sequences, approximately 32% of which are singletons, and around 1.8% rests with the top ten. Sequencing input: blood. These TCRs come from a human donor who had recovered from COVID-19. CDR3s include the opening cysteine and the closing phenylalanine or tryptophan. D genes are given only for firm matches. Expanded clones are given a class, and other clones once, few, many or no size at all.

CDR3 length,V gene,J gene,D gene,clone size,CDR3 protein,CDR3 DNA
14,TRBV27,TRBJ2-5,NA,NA,CATTGGDLEETQYF,TGTGCCACAACAGGCGGCGATCTAGAAGAGACCCAGTACTTC
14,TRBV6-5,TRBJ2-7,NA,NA,CASRSGKGPYEQYF,TGTGCCAGCAGATCAGGGAAAGGTCCCTACGAGCAGTACTTC
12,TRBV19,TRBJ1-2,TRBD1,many,CASRLQGYGYTF,TGTGCCAGTAGACTACAGGGGTATGGCTACACCTTC
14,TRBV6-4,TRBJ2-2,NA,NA,CASSDSPPAGELFF,TGTGCCAGCAGTGACTCCCCCCCCGCCGGGGAGCTGTTTTTT
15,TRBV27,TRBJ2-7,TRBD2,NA,CASSRPSGSPSEQYF,TGTGCCAGCAGCCGACCTAGCGGGAGCCCCTCCGAGCAGTACTTC
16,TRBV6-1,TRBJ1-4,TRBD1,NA,CASSALSTGGNEKLFF,TGTGCCAGCAGCGCACTGTCAACAGGGGGTAATGAAAAACTGTTTTTT
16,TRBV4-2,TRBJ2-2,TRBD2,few,CASSSLAGGIPGELFF,TGTGCCAGCTCGAGTTTAGCGGGAGGGATCCCCGGGGAGCTGTTTTTT
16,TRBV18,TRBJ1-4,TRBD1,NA,CASSPRGLSTNEKLFF,TGTGCCAGCTCACCAAGGGGGCTGTCTACTAATGAAAAACTGTTTTTT
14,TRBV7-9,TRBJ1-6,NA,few,CASSPPRGHSPLHF,TGTGCCAGCAGCCCTCCCCGGGGGCATTCACCCCTCCACTTT
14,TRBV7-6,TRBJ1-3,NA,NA,CASSSLRSGNTIYF,TGTGCCAGCAGCTCGTTACGCTCTGGAAACACCATATATTTT
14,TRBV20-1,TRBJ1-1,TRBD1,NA,CSARGQGRDTEAFF,TGCAGTGCTAGAGGACAGGGTAGAGACACTGAAGCTTTCTTT
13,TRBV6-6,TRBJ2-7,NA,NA,CASSYRTSYEQYF,TGTGCCAGCAGTTACAGGACCTCCTACGAGCAGTACTTC
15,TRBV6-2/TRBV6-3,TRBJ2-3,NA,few,CASSYDGITTDTQYF,TGTGCCAGCAGTTATGACGGGATAACCACAGATACGCAGTATTTT
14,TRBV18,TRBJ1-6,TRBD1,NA,CASSPGTGGSPLHF,TGTGCCAGCTCGCCCGGGACAGGGGGCTCACCCCTCCACTTT
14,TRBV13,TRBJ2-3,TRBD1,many,CASSSTQGVDTQYF,TGTGCCAGCAGCTCGACACAGGGGGTAGATACGCAGTATTTT
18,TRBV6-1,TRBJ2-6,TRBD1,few,CASQWGTGGYSGANVLTF,TGTGCCAGCCAGTGGGGGACAGGGGGTTACTCTGGGGCCAACGTCCTGACTTTC